This T cell receptor (beta chain) was documented in a study of brain T cells in children with intractable seizures. Note on this clone: Its cognate antigen is unknown.

The CDR3 consists of 13 residues. Germline CDR1 and CDR2: SGHTA and FQGTGA. V trimming: 1 base; J trimming: 8 bases; junction bases outside the gene matches: 0. Repertoires were generated with immunoSEQ multiplex PCR, while TCRdb's copy carries only in-frame clones and drops some. Of about 110,000 clones in the sample, around 94% were seen once. Findings and limits, study-wide: Only CDR3 sequence similarity suggested viral specificity, without known HCMV serostatus. Pre- and post-surgery blood differed in depth, so pre-surgery absences may be undersampling.

Sequencing was limited to surgery cases with top T cell transcript signatures in brain tissue. At least one anti-epileptic drug was given before surgery. The source of this sequence is a boy in the first two years of life with hemimegalencephaly and intractable seizures. V gene TRBV7-3 combines with J gene TRBJ2-1; TRBD2 matches 9 bases. This specimen was peripheral blood, taken at surgery. CDR3 bases: TGTGCCAGCAGCTTAATAGCGGGAGATGAGCAGTTCTTC. Amino acid sequence: CASSLIAGDEQFF.